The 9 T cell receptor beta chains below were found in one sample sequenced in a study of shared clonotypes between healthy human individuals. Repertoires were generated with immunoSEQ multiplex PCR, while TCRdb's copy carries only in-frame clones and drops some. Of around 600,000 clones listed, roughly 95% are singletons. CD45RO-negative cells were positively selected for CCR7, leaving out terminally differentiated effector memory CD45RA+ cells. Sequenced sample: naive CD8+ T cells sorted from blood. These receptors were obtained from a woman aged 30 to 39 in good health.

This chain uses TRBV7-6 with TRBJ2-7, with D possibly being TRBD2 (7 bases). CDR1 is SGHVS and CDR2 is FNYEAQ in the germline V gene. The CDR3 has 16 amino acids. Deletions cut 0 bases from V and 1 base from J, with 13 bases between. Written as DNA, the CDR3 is TGTGCCAGCAGCTTAGCGGCAAGGGGGGGATCCTACGAGCAGTACTTC. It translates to CASSLAARGGSYEQYF.

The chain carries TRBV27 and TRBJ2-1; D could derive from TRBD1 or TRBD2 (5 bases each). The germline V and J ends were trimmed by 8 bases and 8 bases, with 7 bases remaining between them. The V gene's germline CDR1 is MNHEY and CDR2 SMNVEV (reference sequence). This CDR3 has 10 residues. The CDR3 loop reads CASGGHEQFF. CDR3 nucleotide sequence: TGTGCCAGCGGGGGTCATGAGCAGTTCTTC.

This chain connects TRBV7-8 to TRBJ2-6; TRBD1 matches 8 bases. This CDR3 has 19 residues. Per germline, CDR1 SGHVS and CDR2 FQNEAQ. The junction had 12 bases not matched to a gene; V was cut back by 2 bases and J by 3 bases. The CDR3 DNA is TGTGCCAGCAGCTTACAGGGAGCCAGGGGGCGCCTTGGGGCCAACGTCCTGACTTTC. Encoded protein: CASSLQGARGRLGANVLTF.

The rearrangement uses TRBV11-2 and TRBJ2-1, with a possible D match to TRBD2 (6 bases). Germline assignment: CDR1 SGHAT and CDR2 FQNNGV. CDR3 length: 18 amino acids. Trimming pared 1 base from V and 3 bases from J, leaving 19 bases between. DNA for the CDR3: TGTGCCAGCAGCTTAGTCCTGAGGGGTAGGAGGGTCTACAATGAGCAGTTCTTC. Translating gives CASSLVLRGRRVYNEQFF.

CDR3: CASSLPPGLAGVDGELFF. The CDR3 DNA reads as TGCGCCAGCAGCCTTCCACCGGGACTAGCGGGGGTGGACGGGGAGCTGTTTTTT. The chain joins TRBV4-1 to TRBJ2-2, with TRBD2 matching over 14 bases. With 4 bases clipped from V and 7 bases from J, the junction kept 11 bases outside the gene matches. The V gene's germline CDR1 is MGHRA and CDR2 YSYEKL. This CDR3 contains 18 residues.

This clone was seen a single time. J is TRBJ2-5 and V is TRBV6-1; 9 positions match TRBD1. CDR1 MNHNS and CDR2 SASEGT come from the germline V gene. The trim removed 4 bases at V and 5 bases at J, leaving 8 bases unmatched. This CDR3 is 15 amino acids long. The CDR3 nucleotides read TGTGCCAGCAGTGGGGGACAGGGAATCGGGGAGACCCAGTACTTC. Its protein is CASSGGQGIGETQYF.

The CDR3 spells CASSLRQGVTYEQYF. The DNA of the CDR3 is TGTGCCAGCAGCTTACGGCAGGGGGTTACCTACGAGCAGTACTTC. The genes are TRBV13 and TRBJ2-7; 7 nucleotides line up with TRBD1. With V trimmed by 2 bases and J by 2 bases, 6 bases remained unmatched. The length of the CDR3 is 15 residues. CDR1 and CDR2 from the germline V gene are PRHDT and FYEKMQ (reference sequence).

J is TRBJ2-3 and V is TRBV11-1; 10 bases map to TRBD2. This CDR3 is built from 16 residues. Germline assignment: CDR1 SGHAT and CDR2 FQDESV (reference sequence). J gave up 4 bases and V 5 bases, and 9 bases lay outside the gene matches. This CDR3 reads CASSNPSGSSADTQYF. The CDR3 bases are TGTGCCAGCAGCAACCCTAGCGGGAGTTCGGCAGATACGCAGTATTTT.

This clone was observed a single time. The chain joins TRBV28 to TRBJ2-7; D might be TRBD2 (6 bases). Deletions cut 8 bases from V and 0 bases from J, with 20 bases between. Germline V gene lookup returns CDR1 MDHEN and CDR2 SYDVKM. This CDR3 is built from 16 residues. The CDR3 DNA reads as TGTGCCAGCGGGCTCGGTCACGGGAGTCTCTCCTACGAGCAGTACTTC. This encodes CASGLGHGSLSYEQYF.